Listed below are T cell receptor beta chains from one sample, sequenced in a study of cytomegalovirus exposure and HLA in healthy donors. TCRdb keeps only in-frame clones here, not all; method: immunoSEQ multiplex PCR. The data hold 110,000 to 150,000 clones, with over 75% observed a single time. Input material: PBMCs. The receptors originated from a woman in her 30s in good health and CMV-seronegative. Both conserved end residues are part of each CDR3.

V	J	CDR3
TRBV15	TRBJ1-5	CATSGRGRDTQPQHF
TRBV5-5	TRBJ1-2	CASSSLSSAGHYSNYGYTF
TRBV5-1	TRBJ1-4	CASSLQERNEKLFF
TRBV5-6	TRBJ2-3	CASSLGSREDTQYF
TRBV6-6	TRBJ2-4	CASSQGGAGGNIQYF
TRBV4-1	TRBJ2-7	CASSQPSGGSYEQYF
TRBV6-4	TRBJ1-4	CASSAWVGGKLFF
TRBV18	TRBJ1-1	CASSPLGQGANTEAFF
TRBV6-6	TRBJ1-1	CASSYSGGSEAFF
TRBV19	TRBJ2-5	CASSIEGQDPKKETQYF
TRBV6-1	TRBJ1-1	CASSPQGNTEAFF
TRBV19	TRBJ2-2	CASRQGPIQNTGELFF
TRBV27	TRBJ2-7	CASSPPFSEHLARSYEQYF
TRBV6-1	TRBJ1-4	CASSEAKGIGTNEKLFF
TRBV5-1	TRBJ1-4	CASSPWTGDEKLFF
TRBV6-1	TRBJ1-1	CAINRGMNTEAFF
TRBV2	TRBJ1-1	CASSSWGRAHTEAFF
TRBV7-2	TRBJ1-5	CASSPGFSNQPQHF
TRBV27	TRBJ2-2	CASRTSGGGVSGELFF
TRBV2	TRBJ1-1	CAGSAGVTEAFF
TRBV7-2	TRBJ2-4	CASTGEVPNIQYF
TRBV6-1	TRBJ1-2	CASTGTGGNYGYTF
TRBV7-9	TRBJ1-2	CASSLQGFLANYGYTF
TRBV5-1	TRBJ2-1	CASSLIIAGLGNEQFF
TRBV27	TRBJ1-2	CASSLEGPGGNYGYTF
TRBV11-2	TRBJ2-5	CASSSALGQGTQYF